This is a list of T cell receptor beta chains from one sample in a study of human T cells and chemical hapten exposure. From the RACE reads, TCRdb called clonotypes with MiXCR, one entry per CDR3 protein. The data hold about 98,000 distinct CDR3 sequences, with roughly 10% observed a single time. The sequencing used whole blood, collected in connection with sensitization to the hapten diphenylcyclopropenone (DPC). The receptor set was obtained from a woman aged 60-70 years with alopecia areata. Some clones in this sample may be carry-over from other donors' samples. CDR3s include the opening cysteine and the closing phenylalanine or tryptophan. The D gene is left open where the match is weak. Only part of the rows carry a size: once, few, many, or a class if the clone is expanded.

j_call: TRBJ1-5; d_call: -; v_call: TRBV2; clone_size: -; cdr3_aa: CASSETRASNQPQHF; cdr3_nt: TGTGCCAGCAGTGAAACAAGGGCTAGCAATCAGCCCCAGCATTTT
j_call: TRBJ2-2; d_call: -; v_call: TRBV7-2; clone_size: medium-sized; cdr3_aa: CASSEIRGELFF; cdr3_nt: TGTGCCAGCAGCGAAATACGCGGGGAGCTGTTTTTT
j_call: TRBJ1-5; d_call: -; v_call: TRBV27; clone_size: -; cdr3_aa: CASSLVGDRGQPQHF; cdr3_nt: TGTGCCAGCAGTTTAGTCGGAGACCGGGGTCAGCCCCAGCATTTT
j_call: TRBJ2-4; d_call: -; v_call: TRBV5-1; clone_size: -; cdr3_aa: CASRDEGIVEYF; cdr3_nt: TGCGCCAGCAGAGACGAGGGCATAGTCGAGTACTTC
j_call: TRBJ1-1; d_call: TRBD1; v_call: TRBV7-8; clone_size: many; cdr3_aa: CASSRQGVTEAFF; cdr3_nt: TGTGCCAGCAGTCGACAGGGGGTCACTGAAGCTTTCTTT
j_call: TRBJ2-3; d_call: -; v_call: TRBV7-9; clone_size: few; cdr3_aa: CASSFGLSTDTQYF; cdr3_nt: TGTGCCAGCAGCTTCGGACTGAGCACAGATACGCAGTATTTT
j_call: TRBJ1-3; d_call: -; v_call: TRBV2; clone_size: many; cdr3_aa: CASTNRPGNTIYF; cdr3_nt: TGTGCCAGCACCAATAGACCTGGAAACACCATATATTTT
j_call: TRBJ1-1; d_call: -; v_call: TRBV7-7; clone_size: many; cdr3_aa: CASSLNGGTEAFF; cdr3_nt: TGTGCTAGCAGCCTTAACGGTGGCACTGAAGCTTTCTTT
j_call: TRBJ2-5; d_call: -; v_call: TRBV6-1; clone_size: -; cdr3_aa: CASAPPETQYF; cdr3_nt: TGTGCCAGCGCACCGCCGGAGACCCAGTACTTC
j_call: TRBJ2-1; d_call: TRBD1; v_call: TRBV4-1; clone_size: many; cdr3_aa: CASGRGTYNEQFF; cdr3_nt: TGCGCCAGCGGCAGGGGGACCTACAATGAGCAGTTCTTC
j_call: TRBJ2-3; d_call: -; v_call: TRBV18; clone_size: few; cdr3_aa: CASSPRGGNTDTQYF; cdr3_nt: TGTGCCAGCTCACCGCGGGGCGGTAACACAGATACGCAGTATTTT
j_call: TRBJ1-2; d_call: TRBD1; v_call: TRBV4-1; clone_size: many; cdr3_aa: CASSQTHSGTGGPGYGYTF; cdr3_nt: TGCGCCAGCAGCCAAACTCACTCCGGGACAGGGGGCCCGGGCTATGGCTACACCTTC
j_call: TRBJ2-2; d_call: -; v_call: TRBV7-8; clone_size: -; cdr3_aa: CASSSGLNTGELFF; cdr3_nt: TGTGCCAGCAGCTCGGGGCTGAACACCGGGGAGCTGTTTTTT
j_call: TRBJ2-7; d_call: -; v_call: TRBV7-8; clone_size: -; cdr3_aa: CASSFQGRFYEQYF; cdr3_nt: TGTGCCAGCAGCTTCCAGGGGCGCTTCTACGAGCAGTACTTC
j_call: TRBJ2-4; d_call: -; v_call: TRBV9; clone_size: -; cdr3_aa: CASSPGEYVQYF; cdr3_nt: TGTGCCAGCAGCCCAGGGGAATACGTTCAGTACTTC
j_call: TRBJ2-7; d_call: -; v_call: TRBV5-5; clone_size: -; cdr3_aa: CASSLEEGTPYEQYF; cdr3_nt: TGTGCCAGCAGCTTGGAGGAGGGAACCCCCTACGAGCAGTACTTC
j_call: TRBJ1-2; d_call: -; v_call: TRBV5-1; clone_size: few; cdr3_aa: CASSSGLSYTF; cdr3_nt: TGCGCCAGCAGTTCCGGACTAAGCTACACCTTC
j_call: TRBJ1-6; d_call: TRBD1; v_call: TRBV30; clone_size: few; cdr3_aa: CAWSVQGGDSPLHF; cdr3_nt: TGTGCCTGGAGTGTACAGGGGGGGGATTCACCCCTCCACTTT
j_call: TRBJ2-7; d_call: -; v_call: TRBV29-1; clone_size: many; cdr3_aa: CSVDATALGDEQYF; cdr3_nt: TGCAGCGTTGATGCGACGGCCCTGGGTGACGAGCAGTACTTC
j_call: TRBJ1-1; d_call: -; v_call: TRBV5-1; clone_size: -; cdr3_aa: CASSLDQGGGTEAFF; cdr3_nt: TGCGCCAGCAGCTTGGACCAGGGAGGGGGCACTGAAGCTTTCTTT
j_call: TRBJ2-5; d_call: -; v_call: TRBV7-6; clone_size: many; cdr3_aa: CASSLGATGDGETQYF; cdr3_nt: TGTGCCAGCAGCTTAGGCGCAACCGGTGACGGCGAGACCCAGTACTTC
j_call: TRBJ2-7; d_call: TRBD1; v_call: TRBV20-1; clone_size: few; cdr3_aa: CSALPWTGRYEQYF; cdr3_nt: TGCAGTGCTCTACCCTGGACAGGGAGGTACGAGCAGTACTTC
j_call: TRBJ2-5; d_call: -; v_call: TRBV12-3/TRBV12-4; clone_size: many; cdr3_aa: CASSRQEETQYF; cdr3_nt: TGTGCCAGCAGTCGACAGGAAGAGACCCAGTACTTC
j_call: TRBJ1-6; d_call: -; v_call: TRBV3-1; clone_size: few; cdr3_aa: CASSQVGQGRSPLHF; cdr3_nt: TGTGCCAGCAGCCAAGTAGGGCAGGGGCGGTCACCCCTCCACTTT
j_call: TRBJ2-2; d_call: TRBD1; v_call: TRBV11-3; clone_size: -; cdr3_aa: CASRAQGASTGELFF; cdr3_nt: TGTGCCAGCAGGGCACAGGGGGCGAGCACCGGGGAGCTGTTTTTT
j_call: TRBJ2-5; d_call: TRBD1; v_call: TRBV11-2; clone_size: many; cdr3_aa: CASSLNPGQGKETQYF; cdr3_nt: TGTGCCAGCAGCTTAAACCCCGGACAGGGGAAAGAGACCCAGTACTTC
j_call: TRBJ2-1; d_call: TRBD1; v_call: TRBV7-9; clone_size: -; cdr3_aa: CASTRDRGFINEQFF; cdr3_nt: TGTGCCAGCACCAGGGACAGGGGGTTTATCAATGAGCAGTTCTTC
j_call: TRBJ1-6; d_call: -; v_call: TRBV18; clone_size: many; cdr3_aa: CASSPPLQSSYNSPLHF; cdr3_nt: TGTGCCAGCTCACCACCCTTACAGAGCTCCTATAATTCACCCCTCCACTTT